This TCR beta chain was identified during a study of T cells in Graves' hyperthyroidism and ophthalmopathy. Comment on this clonotype: Its cognate antigen is unknown.

TCR beta CDR3 region amplification was performed from RNA transcripts. An initial round of RT-PCR targeting the TCR CDR3 relied on the HTBI primer set. TCRdb re-derived calls from the multiplex PCR reads in MiXCR, one entry per CDR3 protein. The table lists hundreds of thousands of distinct CDR3 sequences, approximately 15% of them singletons, with almost 35% in the top ten. The V and J ends lost 3 bases and 0 bases respectively, with 12 bases between them. The CDR3 extends over 16 amino acids. Germline lookup yields CDR1 SGDLS and CDR2 YYNGEE. Exclusion of a patient resulted from uncontrolled infection, other autoimmune disease, pregnancy or lactation. A roughly 9.3 ml volume of fresh peripheral blood provided the PBMCs. The study, taken as a whole, reports: Ophthalmopathy prediction by the model preceded onset by a median roughly 6 months.

The V and J genes are TRBV9 and TRBJ2-2; D perhaps matches TRBD1 (6 bases). The TCR originated in a woman between 40 and 55 years old with Graves' ophthalmopathy. Sequencing input: blood. The CDR3: CASSANRDTNTGELFF. In nucleotides, the CDR3 is TGTGCCAGCAGCGCGAACCGGGACACGAACACCGGGGAGCTGTTTTTT.